Following are 9 T cell receptor beta chains from one sample sequenced in a study of stem cell transplantation in POMP-related autoinflammatory disease. Data came from immunoSEQ multiplex PCR; TCRdb stores just in-frame clones and leaves some out. The sample comprises more than 20,000 clones, approximately 78% of which are singletons, and around 2.6% rests with the top ten. The source was CD4+ T cells from PBMCs, collected before stem cell transplantation. These TCRs come from a human donor with POMP-related autoinflammation and immune dysregulation (PRAID).

The chain recombines TRBV11-2 with TRBJ1-2; no firm D call. Trimming shortened V by 0 bases and J by 4 bases, and 12 bases separated the two germline ends. The CDR3 extends over 15 amino acids. Germline V gene sequence: CDR1 SGHAT, CDR2 FQNNGV. CDR3 nucleotides: TGTGCCAGCAGCTTAGAAAGGAACATACCCTATGGCTACACCTTC. As protein: CASSLERNIPYGYTF.

The CDR3 DNA is TGTGCCAGCAGCTCACGGACGAGGGGAGCTAACTATGGCTACACCTTC. It codes for CASSSRTRGANYGYTF. The chain has TRBV27 and TRBJ1-2; a weak D match, TRBD1 (5 bases). This CDR3 spans 16 amino acids. From germline, CDR1 is MNHEY and CDR2 SMNVEV (reference sequence). Trimming took off 6 bases at V and 0 bases at J, with 17 bases between the two ends.

This clone was observed a single time. The chain has TRBV4-1 and TRBJ1-2, with 8 bases that match TRBD1. Germline loops: CDR1 MGHRA, CDR2 YSYEKL. The CDR3 spans 14 residues. The junction had 1 base not matched to a gene; V was cut back by 1 base and J by 3 bases. CDR3 region: CASSQVGQDYGYTF. DNA of the CDR3: TGCGCCAGCAGCCAAGTGGGACAGGACTATGGCTACACCTTC.

The rearrangement joins TRBV6-1 to TRBJ2-1; 13 bases are a match to TRBD2. The CDR3 has 17 residues. The J segment lost 8 bases and the V segment lost 2 bases, leaving 9 bases of the junction unmatched. Germline CDR1 MNHNS, CDR2 SASEGT. The CDR3 DNA follows: TGTGCCAGCAGTGAAAGACGACTAGCGGGAGGTCTCCATGAGCAGTTCTTC. Its protein is CASSERRLAGGLHEQFF.

The V call is TRBV7-9, the J call TRBJ1-1, with D unresolved. Trimming shortened V by 1 base and J by 7 bases, and 13 bases separated the two germline ends. Germline V CDR1 and CDR2: SEHNR, FQNEAQ (reference sequence). The CDR3 covers 14 residues. In nucleotides, the CDR3 is TGTGCCAGCAGCTTAGTCGGCTGGACCGATGAAGCTTTCTTT. It specifies CASSLVGWTDEAFF.

This sequence joins TRBV18 and TRBJ1-1, with D tentatively TRBD1 (5 bases). Trimming removed 6 bases from V and 2 bases from J, with 10 bases in between. CDR1 and CDR2 from the germline V gene are KGHSH and LQKENI. The CDR3 has 13 residues. The DNA for the CDR3 is TGTGCCAGCTCCGTTGGGGGTAACACTGAAGCTTTCTTT. Translating it yields CASSVGGNTEAFF.

The CDR3 loop is CSVQGGREGRETQYF. The CDR3 DNA reads TGCAGCGTTCAGGGGGGTCGGGAGGGCCGGGAGACCCAGTACTTC. The rearrangement joins TRBV29-1 to TRBJ2-5; tentative D call: TRBD2 (8 bases). CDR3 size: 15 residues. V lost 5 bases to trimming and J lost 5 bases, with 21 bases between them. Germline CDR1 and CDR2: SQVTM and ANQGSEA.

V and J are TRBV7-2 and TRBJ2-7; D is perhaps TRBD2 (7 bases). The CDR3 has 16 amino acids. The germline V gene encodes CDR1 SGHTA and CDR2 FQGNSA. V lost 4 bases and J 6 bases, leaving 22 bases between the germline ends. The CDR3: CASSSRAGTKAAEQYF. CDR3 DNA: TGTGCCAGCAGCTCCAGAGCGGGGACAAAAGCAGCCGAGCAGTACTTC.

The CDR3 DNA sequence: TGTGCCAGCAGCCGGACTAGCGGGGGGGCCGGGGAGCTGTTTTTT. Amino acid sequence: CASSRTSGGAGELFF. The chain employs TRBV5-4 and TRBJ2-2; TRBD2 matches at 15 bases. There are 15 residues in the CDR3. Germline assignment: CDR1 SGHNT and CDR2 YYREEE (reference sequence). With V trimmed by 4 bases and J by 6 bases, 1 base remained unmatched.